These 15 T cell receptor beta chains came from one sample sequenced in a study of blood T cells in healthy people across ages (dated by TCRdb to between 2015 and 2017). The library was built by means of 5' RACE. TCRdb lists the instrument as Illumina HiSeq 2500. A second PCR of roughly 7 to 12 cycles was run with a J-beta primer mix and a sample-barcoded 5' primer. The public reads were run again by TCRdb, first through fastp at Q25 and then through MiXCR, and only productive beta chains were kept. Entries that share a CDR3 protein sequence are merged under the most common genes and DNA. The sample profile shows more than 1.4 million distinct CDR3 sequences; around 39% of them were found once. Together, the top ten hold roughly 7.9% of the sample. The source material was blood. The receptors were gathered from a woman aged 18-29 years in good health.

The chain has TRBV9 and TRBJ2-3; possibly TRBD2 for D (6 bases). The V end was cut by 0 bases, the J end by 0 bases, with 17 bases between. Germline assignment: CDR1 SGDLS and CDR2 YYNGEE. This CDR3 comprises 18 residues. The CDR3 bases are TGTGCCAGCAGCGTAGTAACACGGGGGACCCCTAGCACAGATACGCAGTATTTT. Encoded protein: CASSVVTRGTPSTDTQYF.

With respect to this clonotype: A much larger clone lies a single base off, so this may be a read error. V usage is TRBV29-1 and J usage is TRBJ2-7; no clear D gene. The CDR3 is 11 amino acids. The V end lost 7 bases, the J end lost 3 bases, and 10 bases lay between the germline ends. The germline gives CDR1 SQVTM, CDR2 ANQGSEA. The CDR3 DNA follows: TGCAGCGCCGAACACGGCTACGAGCAGTACTTC. Its protein product is CSAEHGYEQYF.

This clonotype was seen a handful of times. V gene TRBV5-1 combines with J gene TRBJ2-5; weak D call: TRBD2 (5 bases). The CDR3 runs to 17 residues. The germline V gene has CDR1 SGHRS and CDR2 YFSETQ. V shed 7 bases and J shed 1 base, with 23 bases lying between them. CDR3 sequence reads: CASSPSSLWTLQETQYF. In DNA form, the CDR3 reads TGCGCCAGCTCCCCCTCTAGCTTGTGGACCCTCCAAGAGACCCAGTACTTC.

The chain uses TRBV4-1 and TRBJ2-3, with D possibly TRBD1 on 5 matching bases. Looked up from germline, CDR1 is MGHRA and CDR2 is YSYEKL. V shed 0 bases and J shed 7 bases, with 14 bases lying between them. The CDR3 length is 15 residues. Written as DNA, the CDR3 is TGCGCCAGCAGCCAAGAAGAGCTGGGGCAGAATACGCAGTATTTT. It yields the protein CASSQEELGQNTQYF.

The sample holds many counts of this clonotype. The chain has TRBV12-3 or TRBV12-4 and TRBJ1-2, with D possibly being TRBD1 (5 bases). The CDR3 contains 14 residues. V shed 1 base and J shed 1 base, with 7 bases lying between them. The CDR3 loop is CASSLGQSNYGYTF. In DNA, the CDR3 is TGTGCCAGCAGTTTAGGACAGAGTAACTATGGCTACACCTTC.

This rearrangement joins TRBV20-1 to TRBJ1-2, with 12 bases aligning to TRBD1. Germline CDR1 reads DFQATT; CDR2 reads SNEGSKA (reference sequence). The CDR3 is 17 amino acids. J was trimmed by 7 bases and V by 5 bases; bases with no gene match: 17. The CDR3 DNA reads as TGCAGTGCTCCCCAGGTCGGCCGGGACAGGGGGCAAGGTGGCTACACCTTC. Protein: CSAPQVGRDRGQGGYTF.

This clonotype was found once. J is TRBJ1-3 and V is TRBV6-5; possibly TRBD1 for D (5 bases). CDR3 size: 14 residues. V was pared by 7 bases and J by 1 base, with 11 bases between. Germline CDR1 and CDR2: MNHEY and SVGAGI. CDR3 loop: CASTSRGSGNTIYF. The DNA of the CDR3 is TGTGCCAGCACTTCGAGGGGATCTGGAAACACCATATATTTT.

The chain has TRBV5-1 and TRBJ2-4; possibly TRBD2 for D (5 bases). The J call may be in error: the DNA end matches TRBJ2-7 better. Germline CDR1 reads SGHRS; CDR2 reads YFSETQ. The CDR3 covers 14 residues. DNA for the CDR3: TGCGCCAGCACCAATCCCCAAAACCGGGGCGAGCAGTACTTC. It yields the protein CASTNPQNRGEQYF.

This clonotype was recorded a few times. The chain is built from TRBV28 and TRBJ1-2, with D possibly TRBD1 on 5 matching bases. The ends were cut back, 6 bases at V and 8 bases at J, with 16 bases in the middle. Germline-derived CDR1 and CDR2 are MDHEN and SYDVKM. The length of the CDR3 is 13 residues. The CDR3 DNA reads as TGTGCCAGCAGGGACACGCATACCCTAGGCTACACCTTC. Its protein is CASRDTHTLGYTF.

The rearrangement links TRBV3-1 to TRBJ1-5; TRBD1 might be the D (6 bases). Between the trimmed V and J ends, which lost 5 bases and 6 bases, there was a span of 11 bases. The CDR3 has 13 residues. The germline gives CDR1 LGHDT, CDR2 YNNKEL (reference sequence). CDR3 DNA: TGTGCCAGCAGCGGACGGGGGCTTCAGCCCCAGCATTTT. The encoded protein is CASSGRGLQPQHF.

The V gene is TRBV27, the J gene TRBJ2-1; D is tentatively TRBD1 or TRBD2 (5 bases each). The V and J ends lost 6 bases and 8 bases respectively, with 20 bases between them. Germline V gives CDR1 MNHEY, CDR2 SMNVEV (reference sequence). The CDR3 runs 15 residues. CDR3 amino acids: CASSLGTGGIDEQFF. CDR3 coding DNA: TGTGCCAGCAGCCTAGGGACGGGCGGTATCGATGAGCAGTTCTTC.

This sequence joins TRBV6-1 and TRBJ2-7; D is possibly TRBD1 (6 bases). The CDR3 consists of 12 residues. The V end lost 10 bases, the J end lost 10 bases, and 20 bases lay between the germline ends. Per the germline V gene, CDR1 is MNHNS and CDR2 is SASEGT. The CDR3: CATVAQGVTQYF. In DNA, the CDR3 is TGTGCCACCGTCGCACAGGGAGTTACCCAGTACTTC.

This clonotype was recorded a few times. The rearrangement links TRBV12-3 or TRBV12-4 to TRBJ1-5; D possibly corresponds to TRBD1 (5 bases). This CDR3 has 14 amino acids. V lost 7 bases to trimming and J lost 5 bases, with 15 bases between them. CDR3 bases: TGTGCCAGCAACCAGGGATCGCTGGATCAGCCCCAGCATTTT. Encoded protein: CASNQGSLDQPQHF.

The genes are TRBV12-3 or TRBV12-4 and TRBJ2-7; D possibly corresponds to TRBD2 (6 bases). The CDR3 totals 13 residues. V lost 10 bases, J lost 10 bases, and 23 bases lay in between. CDR3 sequence reads: CATTPAGYITQYF. The CDR3 DNA follows: TGTGCCACCACTCCCGCGGGGTATATAACCCAGTACTTC.

This sequence joins TRBV4-1 and TRBJ2-7, with TRBD1 matching 8 bases. The CDR3 contains 14 residues. Losses at the gene ends were 1 base for V and 7 bases for J; bases not matched to a gene: 6. In germline, CDR1 is MGHRA, CDR2 YSYEKL. CDR3 residues: CASSQVSGGREQYF. The CDR3, as DNA: TGCGCCAGCAGCCAAGTATCAGGGGGCAGGGAGCAGTACTTC.